This TCR beta chain was documented in a study of blood T cell repertoires in COVID-19. Study overall: Samples of COVID-19 (acute and convalescent) were obtained from the United States, Italy and Spain. Nucleic acid was either cDNA or gDNA, and it came from T cells, B-cell-depleted T cells, or PBMCs.

The CDR3 has 13 amino acids. Germline V gene data show CDR1 as SGHVS and CDR2 as FQNEAQ. V lost 10 bases, J lost 2 bases, and 8 bases stayed unmatched. Study processing details: Reference gene primer amplification gave estimated nucleated cell counts. This table comes from immunoSEQ multiplex PCR, and its TCRdb copy is limited to in-frame clones, with some not included. Clone size and the V and J calls come from that table; the DNA yielded D and trimming. The sample lists 250,000 to 350,000 clones; around 86% were seen once. The chain carries TRBV7-8 and TRBJ2-7, with 7 bases lining up with TRBD1. This clonotype was obtained from a woman aged 30 to 39 who had recovered from COVID-19. The material sequenced was peripheral blood. The CDR3 bases are TGTGCCACCGGACAGGCACTAACCTACGAGCAGTACTTC. Its translation: CATGQALTYEQYF.